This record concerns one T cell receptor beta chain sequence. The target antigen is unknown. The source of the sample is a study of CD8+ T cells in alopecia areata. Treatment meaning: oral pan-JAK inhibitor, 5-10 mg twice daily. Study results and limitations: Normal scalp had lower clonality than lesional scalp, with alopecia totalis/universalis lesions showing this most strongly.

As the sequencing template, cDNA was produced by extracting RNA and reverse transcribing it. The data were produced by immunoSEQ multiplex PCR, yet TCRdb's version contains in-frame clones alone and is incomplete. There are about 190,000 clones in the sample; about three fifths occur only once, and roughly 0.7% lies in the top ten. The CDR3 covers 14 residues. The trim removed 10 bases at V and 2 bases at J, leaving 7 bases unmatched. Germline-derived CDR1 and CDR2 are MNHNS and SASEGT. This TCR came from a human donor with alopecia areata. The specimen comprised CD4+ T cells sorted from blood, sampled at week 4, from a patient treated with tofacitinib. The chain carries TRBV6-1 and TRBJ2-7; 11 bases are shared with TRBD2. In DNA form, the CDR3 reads TGTGCCACGGCCGGGACTAGCGGACCCTACGAGCAGTACTTC. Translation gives CATAGTSGPYEQYF.